This T cell receptor (beta chain) was profiled in a study of cytomegalovirus exposure and HLA in healthy donors. Libraries were prepared by immunoSEQ multiplex PCR; TCRdb keeps only in-frame clonotypes and omits some of them. The table includes 70,000 to 75,000 clones, 94% detected once. Germline values: CDR1 MRHNA, CDR2 SNTAGT. With 9 bases clipped from V and 2 bases from J, the junction kept 8 bases outside the gene matches. CDR3 length: 15 amino acids. Source material: PBMCs. The J gene is TRBJ2-5, the V gene TRBV6-4; 11 bases fit TRBD2. The receptor's source is a woman younger than 35 in good health and CMV-seropositive. The CDR3 reads CARIRGLAGQETQYF. CDR3 in DNA: TGTGCCAGGATCCGAGGACTAGCGGGTCAAGAGACCCAGTACTTC.